The 18 T cell receptor beta chains below all came from one sample that was sequenced in a study of beta chain features in type 1 diabetes. The study reverse transcribed the entire isolated RNA, so it sequenced expressed TCRB transcripts. Sequencing used immunoSEQ multiplex PCR; TCRdb keeps in-frame clones, though not all of them. The sample comprises about 410,000 clones, more than 11% of which are singletons, and 0.035% to 0.04% rests with the top ten. What was sequenced was naive CD4+ T cells from blood. These receptors were taken from a man aged 25 to 40 in good health.

The genes are TRBV7-2 and TRBJ2-5; 7 bases fit TRBD2. The CDR3 contains 15 residues. The trim removed 1 base at V and 2 bases at J, leaving 4 bases unmatched. CDR1 is SGHTA, CDR2 FQGNSA, per germline. The CDR3 region has the DNA TGTGCCAGCAGCTTAGGCTGGGACTATCAAGAGACCCAGTACTTC. This sequence encodes CASSLGWDYQETQYF. Looking up the rest from reference TRBV7-2 and TRBJ2-5 gives the full variable domain: GAGVSQSPSNKVTEKGKDVELRCDPISGHTALYWYRQSLGQGLEFLIYFQGNSAPDKSGLPSDRFSAERTGGSVSTLTIQRTQQEDSAVYLCASSLGWDYQETQYFGPGTRLLVL.

This chain's CDR3 is CASSRDSGRAGNEQFF. CDR3 DNA: TGCGCCAGCAGCCGAGATAGCGGGAGGGCAGGGAATGAGCAGTTCTTC. The chain is built from TRBV5-1 and TRBJ2-1; TRBD2 aligns across 11 bases. The CDR3 runs 16 residues. Germline V gene sequence: CDR1 SGHRS, CDR2 YFSETQ. V dropped 4 bases and J dropped 7; count of bases not matched to a gene: 10. Variable domain in full (rest from reference TRBV5-1 and TRBJ2-1): KAGVTQTPRYLIKTRGQQVTLSCSPISGHRSVSWYQQTPGQGLQFLFEYFSETQRNKGNFPGRFSGRQFSNSRSEMNVSTLELGDSALYLCASSRDSGRAGNEQFFGPGTRLTVL.

This chain connects TRBV6-5 to TRBJ2-5; TRBD1 matches at 8 bases. Per the germline V gene, CDR1 is MNHEY and CDR2 is SVGAGI. This CDR3 contains 12 residues. The V segment lost 8 bases and the J segment 2 bases; nucleotides outside the gene matches: 1. CDR3 bases: TGTGCCAGCCACAGGGGGCAAGAGACCCAGTACTTC. It is translated as CASHRGQETQYF.

The chain combines TRBV27 with TRBJ2-1, with D perhaps TRBD2 (5 bases). The CDR3 has 16 amino acids. Germline values: CDR1 MNHEY, CDR2 SMNVEV (reference sequence). V lost 5 bases, J lost 4 bases, and 18 bases lay in between. The CDR3 nucleotides are TGTGCCAGCAGTCCCCGCGAGGGTACCATTTACAATGAGCAGTTCTTC. It is translated as CASSPREGTIYNEQFF.

The V call is TRBV10-3, the J call TRBJ2-7; maybe TRBD1 (5 bases). Germline CDR1 reads ENHRY; CDR2 reads SYGVKD. The CDR3 extends over 12 amino acids. V shed 2 bases and J shed 9 bases, with 11 bases lying between them. The CDR3 DNA reads TGTGCCATCAGTGAGGGGGCAGCTAGGCAGTACGTC. Translation: CAISEGAARQYV.

J is TRBJ2-3 and V is TRBV7-2, with D perhaps TRBD2 (6 bases). V was trimmed by 2 bases and J by 5 bases, leaving 14 bases between them. Germline CDR1 SGHTA, CDR2 FQGNSA. This CDR3 comprises 15 residues. CDR3 bases: TGTGCCAGCAGCTTAAGTGGCGGGGCTGAAGATACGCAGTATTTT. Residues: CASSLSGGAEDTQYF.

Ten or more counts support this clone. The rearrangement joins TRBV10-3 to TRBJ2-3, with unresolved D. CDR3 length equals 12 residues. Trimming stripped 6 bases from V and 2 bases from J, with 6 bases between. Germline loops: CDR1 ENHRY, CDR2 SYGVKD. CDR3: CAIRATTDTQYF. Written as DNA, the CDR3 is TGTGCCATCAGGGCCACCACAGATACGCAGTATTTT.

The sample holds a few counts of this clone. The V and J genes are TRBV6-5 and TRBJ1-1, with 9 bases lining up with TRBD1. Germline V gives CDR1 MNHEY, CDR2 SVGAGI. Losses at the gene ends were 0 bases for V and 8 bases for J; bases not matched to a gene: 4. This CDR3 spans 14 amino acids. This chain's CDR3 is CASSYSRGTGEAFF. The CDR3 DNA reads TGTGCCAGCAGTTACTCGAGGGGGACAGGGGAAGCTTTCTTT.

The gene calls are TRBV27 and TRBJ2-3; TRBD2 matches 9 bases. V lost 5 bases, J lost 2 bases, and 14 bases stayed unmatched. The germline gives CDR1 MNHEY, CDR2 SMNVEV (reference sequence). This CDR3 has 18 amino acids. The chain's CDR3 is CASSPTPIAGELTDTQYF. CDR3 DNA: TGTGCCAGCAGTCCGACTCCCATAGCGGGGGAACTCACAGATACGCAGTATTTT.

This sequence joins TRBV15 and TRBJ1-1; the D gene is possibly TRBD1 (6 bases). Trimming pared 1 base from V and 1 base from J, leaving 16 bases between. CDR3 size: 17 residues. The germline CDR1 and CDR2 sequences are LNHNV and YYDKDF (reference sequence). The CDR3 DNA follows: TGTGCCACCAGCAGAGTAGGACAGCCCACACGGAACACTGAAGCTTTCTTT. It yields the protein CATSRVGQPTRNTEAFF.

This clone was counted a few times. The chain links TRBV5-4 to TRBJ2-2, with D maybe TRBD2 (5 bases). This CDR3 is built from 15 residues. The germline V and J ends were trimmed by 0 bases and 4 bases, with 10 bases remaining between them. Germline-derived CDR1 and CDR2 are SGHNT and YYREEE (reference sequence). Here the CDR3 DNA reads TGTGCCAGCAGCTTGGCCAAGGCGGGCACCGGGGAGCTGTTTTTT. Translation: CASSLAKAGTGELFF.

V and J are TRBV5-1 and TRBJ2-1, with 7 bases that match TRBD2. The CDR3 consists of 16 residues. From germline, CDR1 is SGHRS and CDR2 YFSETQ. J was trimmed by 5 bases and V by 5 bases; bases with no gene match: 13. The CDR3: CASRGAPSGVDNEQFF. The CDR3, as DNA: TGCGCCAGCAGAGGGGCGCCAAGCGGGGTGGACAATGAGCAGTTCTTC.

The chain uses TRBV14 and TRBJ2-3; tentatively, D is TRBD1 (5 bases). CDR3 length: 13 residues. Germline V gene data show CDR1 as SGHDN and CDR2 as FVKESK. The germline V and J ends were trimmed by 0 bases and 7 bases, with 8 bases remaining between them. The DNA for the CDR3 is TGTGCCAGCAGCCAAGACCAGGGAAATACGCAGTATTTT. It translates to CASSQDQGNTQYF.

This sequence joins TRBV4-1 and TRBJ2-3; possibly TRBD2 for D (6 bases). From germline, CDR1 is MGHRA and CDR2 YSYEKL. This CDR3 is built from 16 residues. Between the trimmed V and J ends, which lost 2 bases and 2 bases, there was a span of 14 bases. CDR3 protein: CASSQPGRQNTDTQYF. The DNA of the CDR3 is TGCGCCAGCAGCCAACCGGGGAGGCAGAACACAGATACGCAGTATTTT.

This clone appeared a few times. The CDR3, as DNA: TGTGCCAGTAGTATTAGTTTGCGGCAAGAGACCCAGTACTTC. Its translation: CASSISLRQETQYF. This chain joins TRBV19 and TRBJ2-5; D unresolved. The CDR3 spans 14 residues. Germline CDR1 reads LNHDA; CDR2 reads SQIVND (reference sequence). The V gene lost 3 bases and the J gene lost 2 bases, with 10 bases spanning the gap.

V usage is TRBV5-1 and J usage is TRBJ2-3; TRBD2 aligns across 10 bases. The CDR3 extends over 15 amino acids. Germline V gene lookup returns CDR1 SGHRS and CDR2 YFSETQ. V lost 5 bases and J lost 4; bases outside the gene matches: 7. The CDR3 protein is CASSLPSGGSDTQYF. CDR3 bases: TGCGCCAGCAGTCTACCTAGCGGGGGATCAGATACGCAGTATTTT.

The gene calls are TRBV21-1 and TRBJ2-7; the DNA was not compared with TRBD1, the D call given in the table. TRBV21-1 has pseudogene status. This CDR3 region has 18 residues. The CDR3 region is CASSNKDRGLPALYEQYV. The DNA for the CDR3 is TGTGCCAGCAGCAATAAGGACAGGGGACTTCCCGCACTATACGAGCAGTACGTC.

As to this clone: Other DNA sequences within the sample encode an identical CDR3. The chain carries TRBV7-2 and TRBJ1-5; D not certain. Germline V CDR1 and CDR2: SGHTA, FQGNSA. The CDR3 runs 15 residues. V was trimmed by 1 base and J by 1 base, leaving 8 bases between them. This chain's CDR3 is CASSLGGRSNQPQHF. As DNA, the CDR3 is TGTGCCAGCAGCTTAGGGGGTAGAAGCAATCAGCCCCAGCATTTT.